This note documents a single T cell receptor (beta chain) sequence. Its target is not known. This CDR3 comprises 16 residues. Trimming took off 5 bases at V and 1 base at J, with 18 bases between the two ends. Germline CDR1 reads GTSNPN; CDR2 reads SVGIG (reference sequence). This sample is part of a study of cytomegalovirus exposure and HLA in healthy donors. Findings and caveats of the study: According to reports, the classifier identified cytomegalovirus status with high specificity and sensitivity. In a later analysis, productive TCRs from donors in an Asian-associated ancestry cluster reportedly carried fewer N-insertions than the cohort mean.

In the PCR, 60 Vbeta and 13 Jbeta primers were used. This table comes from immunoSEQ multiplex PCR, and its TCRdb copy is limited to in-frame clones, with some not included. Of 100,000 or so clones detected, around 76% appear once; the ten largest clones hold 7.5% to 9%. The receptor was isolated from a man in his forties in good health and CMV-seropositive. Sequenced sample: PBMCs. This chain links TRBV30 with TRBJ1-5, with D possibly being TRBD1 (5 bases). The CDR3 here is CAWERAGGGSNQPQHF. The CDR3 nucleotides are TGTGCCTGGGAGCGGGCCGGGGGTGGGAGCAATCAGCCCCAGCATTTT.